One and the same sample provided the 12 T cell receptor beta chains below, sequenced in a study of blood T cell repertoires in COVID-19. Some clones are missing from TCRdb's copy, which holds only in-frame ones; the method was immunoSEQ multiplex PCR. The table includes tens of thousands of clones, about 83% detected once. Sequencing was performed on peripheral blood. These receptors all come from a woman older than 75 with acute or convalescent COVID-19.

The chain couples TRBV3-1 (or the pseudogene TRBV3-2) to TRBJ2-7; tentative D call: TRBD1 (6 bases). Germline V gene lookup returns CDR1 LGHDT and CDR2 YNNKEL (reference sequence). V lost 4 bases to trimming and J lost 7 bases, with 17 bases between them. The CDR3 spans 14 residues. CDR3 coding DNA: TGTGCCAGCAGCCCTTCCGGGGTCCAGGGGGAGCAGTACTTC. Protein product: CASSPSGVQGEQYF.

For this clone: The sample carries other DNA sequences with the same CDR3. The genes are TRBV7-2 and TRBJ2-7, with 8 nucleotides matching TRBD1. CDR1 and CDR2 (germline): SGHTA, FQGNSA. This CDR3 region has 14 residues. V gave up 4 bases and J gave up 4 bases; unmatched junction bases: 6. Written as DNA, the CDR3 is TGTGCCAGCAGCTCCGGGACAGGCTATTACGAGCAGTACTTC. As protein: CASSSGTGYYEQYF.

The chain is built from TRBV20-1 and TRBJ1-2; a possible D gene is TRBD1 (6 bases). This CDR3 spans 11 amino acids. Per the germline V gene, CDR1 is DFQATT and CDR2 is SNEGSKA (reference sequence). Between the trimmed V and J ends, which lost 6 bases and 8 bases, there was a span of 13 bases. The CDR3 nucleotides read TGCAGTGCAAGTCAGGGGTGGGGCTACACCTTC. This gives the protein CSASQGWGYTF.

The chain carries TRBV5-1 and TRBJ2-7; possibly TRBD2 for D (5 bases). Germline lookup yields CDR1 SGHRS and CDR2 YFSETQ. The CDR3 is 14 residues long. V was trimmed by 4 bases and J by 3 bases, leaving 14 bases between them. The CDR3 nucleotides are TGCGCCAGCAGCCCGGAGGTGGGGAGCTACGAGCAGTACTTC. Translated, it gives CASSPEVGSYEQYF.

The CDR3 nucleotides are TGTGCCAGCGGCCGACAGAGATCGAACACTGAAGCTTTCTTT. Its protein is CASGRQRSNTEAFF. The V call is TRBV27, the J call TRBJ1-1; tentatively, D is TRBD1 (5 bases). This CDR3 region has 14 residues. Germline V gene lookup returns CDR1 MNHEY and CDR2 SMNVEV (reference sequence). The V end lost 8 bases, the J end lost 1 base, and 14 bases lay between the germline ends.

This chain links TRBV24-1 with TRBJ2-1, with 7 bases that match TRBD2. Germline V CDR1 and CDR2: KGHDR, SFDVKD. V was clipped by 4 bases and J by 2 bases; unmatched bases: 4. The CDR3 runs 15 residues. CDR3 sequence reads: CATSDPTSPYNEQFF. The CDR3 region has the DNA TGTGCCACCAGTGACCCGACTAGCCCCTACAATGAGCAGTTCTTC.

This clone was seen a handful of times. The chain uses TRBV11-3 and TRBJ2-3, with TRBD2 identical over 11 bases. Trimming took 5 bases from V and 4 from J; bases not matched to a gene: 8. The CDR3 consists of 16 residues. Germline CDR1 SGHNT, CDR2 YENEEA. Written as DNA, the CDR3 is TGTGCCAGCAGCCCAGAGCTAGCGGGAGGTTCAGATACGCAGTATTTT. This gives the protein CASSPELAGGSDTQYF.

This chain joins TRBV10-3 and TRBJ1-5; D possibly corresponds to TRBD1 (6 bases). The germline V gene has CDR1 ENHRY and CDR2 SYGVKD. CDR3 size: 15 residues. Trimming shortened V by 3 bases and J by 3 bases, and 12 bases separated the two germline ends. The CDR3 DNA sequence: TGTGCCATCAGTGACGGGGACACCTCCAATCAGCCCCAGCATTTT. Translation: CAISDGDTSNQPQHF.

The V gene is TRBV5-4, the J gene TRBJ1-1; D is uncertain. The germline V gene has CDR1 SGHNT and CDR2 YYREEE (reference sequence). The ends were cut back, 3 bases at V and 0 bases at J, with 15 bases in the middle. This CDR3 comprises 16 residues. The CDR3 nucleotides are TGTGCCAGCAGCTCTCGATTCTCTATAATGAACACTGAAGCTTTCTTT. The encoded protein is CASSSRFSIMNTEAFF.

The chain combines TRBV2 with TRBJ1-2; 8 nucleotides match TRBD1. Trimming removed 3 bases from V and 8 bases from J; junction bases left unmatched: 8. The CDR3 totals 14 residues. The germline gives CDR1 SNHLY, CDR2 FYNNEI. DNA for the CDR3: TGTGCCAGCAGTGATATTTCAGGGGGCTGGGGCTACACCTTC. Residues: CASSDISGGWGYTF. The full variable domain, completed using reference TRBV2 and TRBJ1-2, is EPEVTQTPSHQVTQMGQEVILRCVPISNHLYFYWYRQILGQKVEFLVSFYNNEISEKSEIFDDQFSVERPDGSNFTLKIRSTKLEDSAMYFCASSDISGGWGYTFGSGTRLTVV.

The CDR3 DNA follows: TGTGCCAGCAGCCAAGGACAGCGCTCCTATAATTCACCCCTCCACTTT. It encodes CASSQGQRSYNSPLHF. The V gene is TRBV14, the J gene TRBJ1-6; D perhaps matches TRBD1 (5 bases). CDR1 and CDR2 (germline): SGHDN, FVKESK. With 1 base removed from V and 0 bases from J, the gap between germline ends came to 7 bases. This CDR3 region has 16 residues.

The chain uses TRBV11-1 and TRBJ2-5; 8 bases align to TRBD2. CDR1 is SGHAT and CDR2 is FQDESV in the germline V gene (reference sequence). V dropped 3 bases and J dropped 1; count of bases not matched to a gene: 7. This CDR3 contains 16 residues. CDR3 sequence reads: CASSFAGGGPQETQYF. In DNA, the CDR3 is TGTGCCAGCAGCTTCGCGGGAGGAGGGCCCCAAGAGACCCAGTACTTC.